A selection of T cell receptor beta chains follows, all from one sample in a study of blood T cell repertoires in COVID-19. Produced via immunoSEQ multiplex PCR; TCRdb's table is partial and in-frame only. The sample records approximately 530,000 clones, about 88% being singletons. Material: peripheral blood. Receptors were obtained from a woman in her forties or fifties with COVID-19, enrolled during active disease. CDR3s include the opening cysteine and the closing phenylalanine or tryptophan. Each record gives: V gene, D gene, J gene, CDR3 protein, CDR3 DNA. D genes are given only for firm matches.

v_gene: TRBV27
d_gene: .
j_gene: TRBJ2-7
CDR3aa: CASSFLSQRGGEQYF
CDR3nt: TGTGCCAGCAGTTTCCTCTCTCAACGAGGAGGCGAGCAGTACTTC

v_gene: TRBV21-1
d_gene: .
j_gene: TRBJ1-5
CDR3aa: CASRGQGCNQPQHF
CDR3nt: TGTGCCAGCAGGGGACAGGGGTGCAATCAGCCCCAGCATTTT

v_gene: TRBV24-1
d_gene: .
j_gene: TRBJ2-3
CDR3aa: CATSDPRGSSADTQYF
CDR3nt: TGTGCCACCAGTGACCCTCGGGGGAGTAGCGCAGATACGCAGTATTTT

v_gene: TRBV27
d_gene: .
j_gene: TRBJ1-5
CDR3aa: CASSQPPDRNQPQHF
CDR3nt: TGTGCCAGCAGCCAACCCCCCGACAGGAATCAGCCCCAGCATTTT

v_gene: TRBV6-5
d_gene: TRBD1
j_gene: TRBJ2-7
CDR3aa: CASSYGDRALAYEQYF
CDR3nt: TGTGCCAGCAGTTATGGGGACAGGGCATTAGCCTACGAGCAGTACTTC

v_gene: TRBV7-9
d_gene: TRBD2
j_gene: TRBJ2-3
CDR3aa: CASSLVAGGTDTQYF
CDR3nt: TGTGCCAGCAGCTTAGTGGCGGGGGGCACAGATACGCAGTATTTT

v_gene: TRBV9
d_gene: .
j_gene: TRBJ1-1
CDR3aa: CASSVGPLGGDTEAFF
CDR3nt: TGTGCCAGCAGCGTAGGACCCTTGGGGGGTGACACTGAAGCTTTCTTT

v_gene: TRBV9
d_gene: TRBD2
j_gene: TRBJ2-3
CDR3aa: CATGSGGASDTQYF
CDR3nt: TGTGCCACCGGAAGCGGGGGGGCCTCAGATACGCAGTATTTT

v_gene: TRBV5-1
d_gene: TRBD2
j_gene: TRBJ2-7
CDR3aa: CASSRATSGGLQSYEQYF
CDR3nt: TGCGCCAGCAGCAGGGCGACTAGCGGGGGGCTTCAATCCTACGAGCAGTACTTC

v_gene: TRBV7-9
d_gene: .
j_gene: TRBJ2-3
CDR3aa: CASSLLQDTDTQYF
CDR3nt: TGTGCCAGCAGCTTACTACAGGATACAGATACGCAGTATTTT

v_gene: TRBV19
d_gene: TRBD1
j_gene: TRBJ1-2
CDR3aa: CASSILTGDGYTF
CDR3nt: TGTGCCAGTAGTATCTTAACAGGGGACGGCTACACCTTC